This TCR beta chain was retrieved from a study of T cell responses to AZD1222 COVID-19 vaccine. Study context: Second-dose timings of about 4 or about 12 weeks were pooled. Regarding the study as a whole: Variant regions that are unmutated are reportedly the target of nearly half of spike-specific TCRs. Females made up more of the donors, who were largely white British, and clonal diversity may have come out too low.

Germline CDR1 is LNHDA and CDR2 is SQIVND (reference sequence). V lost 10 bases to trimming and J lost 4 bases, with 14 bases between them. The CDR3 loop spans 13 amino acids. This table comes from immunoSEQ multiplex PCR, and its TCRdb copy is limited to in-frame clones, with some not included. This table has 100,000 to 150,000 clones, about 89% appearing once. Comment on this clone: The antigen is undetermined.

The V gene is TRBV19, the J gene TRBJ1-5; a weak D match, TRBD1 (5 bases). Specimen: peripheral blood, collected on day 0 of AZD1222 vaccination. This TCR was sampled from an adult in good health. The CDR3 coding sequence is TGTGCCACGGGTAGTGGGGGAAATCAGCCCCAGCATTTT. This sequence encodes CATGSGGNQPQHF.